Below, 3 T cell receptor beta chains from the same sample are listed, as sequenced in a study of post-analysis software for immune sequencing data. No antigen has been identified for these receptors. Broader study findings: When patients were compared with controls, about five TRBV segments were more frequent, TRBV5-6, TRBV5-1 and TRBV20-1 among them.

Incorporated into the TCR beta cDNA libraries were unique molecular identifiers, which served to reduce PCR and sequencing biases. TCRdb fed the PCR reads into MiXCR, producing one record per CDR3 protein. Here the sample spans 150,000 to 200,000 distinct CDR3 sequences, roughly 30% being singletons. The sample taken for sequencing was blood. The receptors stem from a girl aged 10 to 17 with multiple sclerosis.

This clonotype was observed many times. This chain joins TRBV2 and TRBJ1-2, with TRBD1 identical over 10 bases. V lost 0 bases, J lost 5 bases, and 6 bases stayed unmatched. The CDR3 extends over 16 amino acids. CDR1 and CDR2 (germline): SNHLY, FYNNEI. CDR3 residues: CASSEAAPGQGYGYTF. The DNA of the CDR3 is TGTGCCAGCAGTGAAGCGGCCCCGGGACAGGGGTATGGCTACACCTTC.

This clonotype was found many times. CDR3 DNA: TGTGCCAGCAGCTTAGGTTCGGCTAGCGGGAGGGTAAGCTCCTACGAGCAGTACTTC. Translated: CASSLGSASGRVSSYEQYF. The genes are TRBV7-8 and TRBJ2-7; TRBD2 matches 12 bases. The CDR3 runs to 19 residues. Germline CDR1 is SGHVS and CDR2 is FQNEAQ. The ends lost 1 base at V and 0 bases at J; junction bases unmatched: 10.

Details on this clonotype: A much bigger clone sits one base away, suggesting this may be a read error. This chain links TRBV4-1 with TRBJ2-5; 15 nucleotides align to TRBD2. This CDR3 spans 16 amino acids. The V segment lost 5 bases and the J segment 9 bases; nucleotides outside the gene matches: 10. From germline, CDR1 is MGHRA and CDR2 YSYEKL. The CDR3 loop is CASSSGLAGGWEAQYF. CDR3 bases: TGCGCCAGCAGCTCCGGACTAGCGGGAGGGTGGGAGGCCCAGTACTTC.